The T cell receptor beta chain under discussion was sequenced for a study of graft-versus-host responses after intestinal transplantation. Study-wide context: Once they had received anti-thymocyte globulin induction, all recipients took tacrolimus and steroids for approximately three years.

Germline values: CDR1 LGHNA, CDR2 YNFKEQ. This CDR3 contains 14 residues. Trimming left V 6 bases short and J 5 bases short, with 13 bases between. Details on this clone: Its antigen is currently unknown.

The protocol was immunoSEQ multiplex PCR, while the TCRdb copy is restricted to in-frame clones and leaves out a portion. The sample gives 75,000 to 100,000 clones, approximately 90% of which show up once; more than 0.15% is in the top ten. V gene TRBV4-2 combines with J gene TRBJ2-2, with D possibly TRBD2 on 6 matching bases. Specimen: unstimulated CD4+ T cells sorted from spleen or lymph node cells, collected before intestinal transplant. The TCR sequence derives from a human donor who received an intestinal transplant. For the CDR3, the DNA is TGTGCCAGCAGGGAGGGCTTGGGAACCGGGGAGCTGTTTTTT. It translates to CASREGLGTGELFF.